Sequencing of this T cell receptor (beta chain) was carried out in a study of CD8 T cells in ankylosing spondylitis. Findings and caveats of the study: Ankylosing spondylitis blood seemed to carry a telltale TCR beta motif made of about 8 highly homologous variants. Reported data indicate significant enrichment of disease-linked clones within matched ankylosing spondylitis synovial fluid.

There are many counts of this clonotype. What it recognizes is unknown. TCRdb independently ran MiXCR on the 5' RACE reads; one entry per CDR3 protein. The sample consists of around 130,000 distinct CDR3 sequences, over 6% of them appearing once. The receptor was derived from a male donor with ankylosing spondylitis or in good health (not recorded which). The source material was blood, either unsorted or a sorted T cell fraction (not recorded which).

CDR3 protein: CASSLDGYNSPLHF. DNA for the CDR3: TGTGCCAGCAGCCTGGACGGTTATAATTCACCCCTCCACTTT. J is TRBJ1-6 and V is TRBV7-9; unclear D gene. This CDR3 has 14 residues. V dropped 5 bases and J dropped 4 bases, with 9 bases sitting between them. Germline V gene data show CDR1 as SEHNR and CDR2 as FQNEAQ (reference sequence).